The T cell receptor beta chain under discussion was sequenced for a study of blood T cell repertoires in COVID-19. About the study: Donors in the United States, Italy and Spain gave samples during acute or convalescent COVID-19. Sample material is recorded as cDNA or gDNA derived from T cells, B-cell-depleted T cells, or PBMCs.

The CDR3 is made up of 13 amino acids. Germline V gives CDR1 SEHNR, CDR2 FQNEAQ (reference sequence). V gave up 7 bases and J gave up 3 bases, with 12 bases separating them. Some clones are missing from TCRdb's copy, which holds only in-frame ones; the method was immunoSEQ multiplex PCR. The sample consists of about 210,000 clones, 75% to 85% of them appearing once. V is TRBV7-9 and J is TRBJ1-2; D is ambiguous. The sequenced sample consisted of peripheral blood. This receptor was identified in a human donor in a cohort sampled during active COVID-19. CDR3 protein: CASKEGGDYGYTF. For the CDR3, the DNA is TGTGCCAGCAAGGAGGGAGGAGACTATGGCTACACCTTC.